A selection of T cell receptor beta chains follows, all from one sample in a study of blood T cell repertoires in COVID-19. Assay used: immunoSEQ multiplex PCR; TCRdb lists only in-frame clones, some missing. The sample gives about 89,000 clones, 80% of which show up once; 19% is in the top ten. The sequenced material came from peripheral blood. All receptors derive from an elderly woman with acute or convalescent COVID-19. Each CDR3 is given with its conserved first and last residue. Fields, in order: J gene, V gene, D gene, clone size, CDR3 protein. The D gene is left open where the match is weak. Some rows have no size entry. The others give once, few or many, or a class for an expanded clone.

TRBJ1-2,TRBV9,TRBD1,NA,CASSVARDSMHYGYTF
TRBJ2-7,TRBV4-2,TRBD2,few,CASSLGTSGRAFYEQYF
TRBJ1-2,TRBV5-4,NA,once,CASSLAPGANYGYTF
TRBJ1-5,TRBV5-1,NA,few,CASSPTRGANQPQHF
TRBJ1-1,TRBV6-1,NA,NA,CASSEKWGGGTEAFF
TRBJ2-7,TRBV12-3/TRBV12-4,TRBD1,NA,CASSGTGWSEQYF
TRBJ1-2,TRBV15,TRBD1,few,CATSTPDRGIGYTF
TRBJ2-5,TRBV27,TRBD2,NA,CASSTEGGEETQYF
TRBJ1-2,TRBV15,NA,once,CATSRVRGGTDGYTF
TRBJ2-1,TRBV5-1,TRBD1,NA,CASSRGTEYNEQFF
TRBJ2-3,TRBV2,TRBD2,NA,CANKRGSDTQYF
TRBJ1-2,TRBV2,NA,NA,CASQSQGIYGYTF
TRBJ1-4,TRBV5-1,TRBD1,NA,CASSQGQGRGKLFF
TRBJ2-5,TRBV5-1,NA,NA,CASSLVGETQYF
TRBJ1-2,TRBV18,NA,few,CASSQFQEVNYGYTF
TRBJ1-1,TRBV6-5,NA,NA,CASSYSGGRRNEAFF
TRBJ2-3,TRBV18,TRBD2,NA,CASSPLGGLAGVQNTQYF
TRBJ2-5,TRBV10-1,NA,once,CASSDSGLSQETQYF
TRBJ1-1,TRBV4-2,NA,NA,CASSQDVSNLGAGAFF
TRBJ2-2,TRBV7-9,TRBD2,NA,CASSSGTSGSPGELFF
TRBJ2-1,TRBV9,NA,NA,CASSVRGLSYNEQFF